This T cell receptor (beta chain) comes out of a study of technical replicates of blood from four donors. Profiled with immunoSEQ multiplex PCR; TCRdb holds only in-frame clones, not every one. The sample includes 84,000 or so clones, over 90% of them seen just once. Sequenced input: T cells isolated from PBMCs. The origin of this receptor is a human donor in good health.

The CDR3 nucleotides read TGCGCCAGCAGCTTGGGGACAGGGGCCAACACTGAAGCTTTCTTT. This encodes CASSLGTGANTEAFF. The chain combines TRBV5-1 with TRBJ1-1, with 9 bases matching TRBD1. CDR3 length equals 15 residues. Looked up from germline, CDR1 is SGHRS and CDR2 is YFSETQ. Unmatched junction bases numbered 2, after V lost 0 bases and J lost 2 bases.